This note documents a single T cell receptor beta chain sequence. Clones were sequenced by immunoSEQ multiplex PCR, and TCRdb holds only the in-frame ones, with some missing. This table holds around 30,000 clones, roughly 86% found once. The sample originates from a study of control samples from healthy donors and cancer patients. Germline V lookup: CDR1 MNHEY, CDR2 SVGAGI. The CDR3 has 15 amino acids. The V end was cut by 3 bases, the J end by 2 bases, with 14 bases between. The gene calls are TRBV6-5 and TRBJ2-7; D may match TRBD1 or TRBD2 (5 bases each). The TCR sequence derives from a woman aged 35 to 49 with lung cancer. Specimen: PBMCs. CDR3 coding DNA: TGTGCCAGCAGTTATAATGGGGCCGGGGCCTACGAGCAGTACTTC. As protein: CASSYNGAGAYEQYF.